This is a list of T cell receptor beta chains from one sample in a study of shared clonotypes between healthy human individuals. Assay used: immunoSEQ multiplex PCR; TCRdb lists only in-frame clones, some missing. Of some 1,100,000 clones in the sample, around three quarters were seen once. The sample taken for sequencing was memory CD4+ T cells from PBMCs. All receptors derive from a man aged 18 to 30 in good health. Some clones in this sample may be carry-over from other donors' samples. Each CDR3 is given with its conserved first and last residue. A D gene is named only where the DNA matches it firmly. Where a row states a size, it is once, few, many or the class of an expanded clone; other rows omit it.

abundance: .
v_gene: TRBV9
j_gene: TRBJ2-1
d_gene: TRBD2
CDR3nt: TGTGCCAGCAGCCCCCGGCGGACTAGTCCCGATGAGCAGTTCTTC
CDR3aa: CASSPRRTSPDEQFF

abundance: .
v_gene: TRBV19
j_gene: TRBJ1-5
d_gene: TRBD1
CDR3nt: TGTGCCAGTAGTACCGGACAGGGTAGGAGCAATCAGCCCCAGCATTTT
CDR3aa: CASSTGQGRSNQPQHF

abundance: .
v_gene: TRBV27
j_gene: TRBJ1-3
d_gene: TRBD1
CDR3nt: TGTGCCAGCAGGGGGACAGGGGAAGGAAACACCATATATTTT
CDR3aa: CASRGTGEGNTIYF

abundance: .
v_gene: TRBV6-5
j_gene: TRBJ2-7
d_gene: TRBD2
CDR3nt: TGTGCCAGCAGAGGACTAGCGGGAGGTCGAGGCGAGCAGTACTTC
CDR3aa: CASRGLAGGRGEQYF

abundance: .
v_gene: TRBV14
j_gene: TRBJ1-5
d_gene: .
CDR3nt: TGTGCCAGCAGCCGGAGCGAGTATCAGCCCCAGCATTTT
CDR3aa: CASSRSEYQPQHF

abundance: few
v_gene: TRBV27
j_gene: TRBJ2-7
d_gene: TRBD2
CDR3nt: TGTGCCAGCAGATTTGCTAGCGGGAGGGCCGAGCAGTACTTC
CDR3aa: CASRFASGRAEQYF

abundance: .
v_gene: TRBV5-4
j_gene: TRBJ2-7
d_gene: TRBD2
CDR3nt: TGTGCCAGCAGCACAGGACTAGCGGGAGTTGGCTACGAGCAGTACTTC
CDR3aa: CASSTGLAGVGYEQYF

abundance: .
v_gene: TRBV28
j_gene: TRBJ2-2
d_gene: TRBD2
CDR3nt: TGTGCCAGCCAGGGACTAGCGGGAGGTTCCTTTCCCGGGGAGCTGTTTTTT
CDR3aa: CASQGLAGGSFPGELFF

abundance: .
v_gene: TRBV10-3
j_gene: TRBJ1-4
d_gene: TRBD1
CDR3nt: TGTGCCATCAGTGAAGGGGACAGACAACTGTTTTTT
CDR3aa: CAISEGDRQLFF

abundance: .
v_gene: TRBV2
j_gene: TRBJ2-2
d_gene: .
CDR3nt: TGTGCCAGCAGTGAATTCAGCATAAACACCGGGGAGCTGTTTTTT
CDR3aa: CASSEFSINTGELFF

abundance: once
v_gene: TRBV9
j_gene: TRBJ1-4
d_gene: TRBD1
CDR3nt: TGTGCCAGCAGCGCCCGGACAGGGGTCGAAAAACTGTTTTTT
CDR3aa: CASSARTGVEKLFF

abundance: .
v_gene: TRBV28
j_gene: TRBJ2-7
d_gene: .
CDR3nt: TGTGCCAGCAGTTACATACTGGGCGGGGCTTCCTACGAGCAGTACTTC
CDR3aa: CASSYILGGASYEQYF

abundance: .
v_gene: TRBV11-2
j_gene: TRBJ2-3
d_gene: TRBD2
CDR3nt: TGTGCCAGCAGCTTAGATCAGCGGGGGGTGCAGTATTTT
CDR3aa: CASSLDQRGVQYF

abundance: few
v_gene: TRBV28
j_gene: TRBJ1-2
d_gene: .
CDR3nt: TGTGCCAGCAGTTCCGGGGTGGGCTACACCTTC
CDR3aa: CASSSGVGYTF

abundance: .
v_gene: TRBV28
j_gene: TRBJ1-2
d_gene: .
CDR3nt: TGTGCCAGCAATACTGGGTCCGGCAGGGGAGCTAACTATGGCTACACCTTC
CDR3aa: CASNTGSGRGANYGYTF

abundance: .
v_gene: TRBV27
j_gene: TRBJ2-3
d_gene: TRBD1
CDR3nt: TGTGCCACTCCCGGGACAGCGCTCACAGATACGCAGTATTTT
CDR3aa: CATPGTALTDTQYF

abundance: .
v_gene: TRBV7-9
j_gene: TRBJ2-1
d_gene: TRBD2
CDR3nt: TGTGCCAGCAGCCTCACTTGGGGGGGAGAAGATGAGCAGTTCTTC
CDR3aa: CASSLTWGGEDEQFF

abundance: .
v_gene: TRBV13
j_gene: TRBJ2-7
d_gene: .
CDR3nt: TGTGCCAGCAGCAGCCAGCGCGGCGAGCAGTACTTC
CDR3aa: CASSSQRGEQYF

abundance: .
v_gene: TRBV18
j_gene: TRBJ2-2
d_gene: .
CDR3nt: TGTGCCAGCTCACCACGGGCCGTAAATGCGGTGTTTTTT
CDR3aa: CASSPRAVNAVFF

abundance: .
v_gene: TRBV15
j_gene: TRBJ2-3
d_gene: TRBD1
CDR3nt: TGTGCCACCAGCAGGGAACGGACAGGTAGCCGGTCAGATACGCAGTATTTT
CDR3aa: CATSRERTGSRSDTQYF

abundance: .
v_gene: TRBV30
j_gene: TRBJ2-3
d_gene: .
CDR3nt: TGTGCCTGGTCCGGGAGCGGCGATACGCAGTATTTT
CDR3aa: CAWSGSGDTQYF

abundance: once
v_gene: TRBV18
j_gene: TRBJ1-2
d_gene: .
CDR3nt: TGTGCCAGCTCACCGAGCAGGGGCCTTCGAGGCTACACCTTC
CDR3aa: CASSPSRGLRGYTF

abundance: .
v_gene: TRBV4-2
j_gene: TRBJ1-2
d_gene: TRBD1
CDR3nt: TGTGCCAGCAGCCAAGATACTCTCCAGGGGACAGGTGGCTACACCTTC
CDR3aa: CASSQDTLQGTGGYTF

abundance: once
v_gene: TRBV2
j_gene: TRBJ2-1
d_gene: TRBD2
CDR3nt: TGTGCCAGCAGTGTAATTCCTAGCGGGAGTTGGAATGAGCAGTTCTTC
CDR3aa: CASSVIPSGSWNEQFF

abundance: .
v_gene: TRBV20-1
j_gene: TRBJ2-1
d_gene: TRBD2
CDR3nt: TGCAGTGCTCGCCGACTAGCGGGAGGTCTCTTC
CDR3aa: CSARRLAGGLF

abundance: .
v_gene: TRBV7-9
j_gene: TRBJ2-7
d_gene: .
CDR3nt: TGTGCCAGCAGCTTCGGATCCGGGCGTTCGGACGAGCAGTACTTC
CDR3aa: CASSFGSGRSDEQYF

abundance: .
v_gene: TRBV7-6
j_gene: TRBJ1-4
d_gene: .
CDR3nt: TGTGCCAGCAGCTTAGCGGGGGGGTTGGGAGAAAAACTGTTTTTT
CDR3aa: CASSLAGGLGEKLFF

abundance: once
v_gene: TRBV5-1
j_gene: TRBJ2-5
d_gene: TRBD1
CDR3nt: TGCGCCAGCAGCTGGGACAGGGGGGAGACCCAGTACTTC
CDR3aa: CASSWDRGETQYF

abundance: .
v_gene: TRBV28
j_gene: TRBJ2-2
d_gene: TRBD2
CDR3nt: TGTGCCAGCAAGCGGGAGGGCCTTGGCACCGGGGAGCTGTTTTTT
CDR3aa: CASKREGLGTGELFF

abundance: .
v_gene: TRBV21-1
j_gene: TRBJ2-1
d_gene: .
CDR3nt: TGTGCCAGCAGCAAAAGGGGGGGAAAGGGCAATGAGCAGTTCTTC
CDR3aa: CASSKRGGKGNEQFF

abundance: .
v_gene: TRBV6-5
j_gene: TRBJ2-1
d_gene: .
CDR3nt: TGTGCCAGCAGCTGGGGACGGATTAATGAGCAGTTCTTC
CDR3aa: CASSWGRINEQFF

abundance: once
v_gene: TRBV5-1
j_gene: TRBJ1-4
d_gene: TRBD1
CDR3nt: TGCGCCAGCAGCTCCCAGGGGGCCGTTAATGAAAAACTGTTTTTT
CDR3aa: CASSSQGAVNEKLFF

abundance: .
v_gene: TRBV28
j_gene: TRBJ1-2
d_gene: TRBD1
CDR3nt: TGTGCCAGCAGTTTACAACATACGGGACAGGCCCCTGGCTACACCTTC
CDR3aa: CASSLQHTGQAPGYTF

abundance: .
v_gene: TRBV6-6
j_gene: TRBJ1-5
d_gene: .
CDR3nt: TGTGCCAGCAGTCAGGACAGCCGCAATCAGCCCCAGCATTTT
CDR3aa: CASSQDSRNQPQHF

abundance: .
v_gene: TRBV5-1
j_gene: TRBJ2-3
d_gene: .
CDR3nt: TGCGCCAGCAGCACGACTAGTTTTGATACGCAGTATTTT
CDR3aa: CASSTTSFDTQYF

abundance: .
v_gene: TRBV15
j_gene: TRBJ2-1
d_gene: TRBD1
CDR3nt: TGTGCCACCAGGTTAAGGACAGGGTCAAATGAGCAGTTCTTC
CDR3aa: CATRLRTGSNEQFF

abundance: .
v_gene: TRBV5-1
j_gene: TRBJ1-3
d_gene: TRBD1
CDR3nt: TGCGCCAGCAGCTTATCAGGGGGTGTTAACACCATATATTTT
CDR3aa: CASSLSGGVNTIYF

abundance: .
v_gene: TRBV2
j_gene: TRBJ1-2
d_gene: .
CDR3nt: TGTGCCAGCACCCTGAACTATGGCTACACCTTC
CDR3aa: CASTLNYGYTF

abundance: .
v_gene: TRBV27
j_gene: TRBJ2-7
d_gene: .
CDR3nt: TGTGCCAGCAGTTTAAGGGCACTGCCGGGGGAGCAGTACTTC
CDR3aa: CASSLRALPGEQYF

abundance: .
v_gene: TRBV13
j_gene: TRBJ1-4
d_gene: TRBD1
CDR3nt: TGTGCCAGCAGCTTATCCCGAACCGGGACAGGGACCCCAACTAATGAAAAACTGTTTTTT
CDR3aa: CASSLSRTGTGTPTNEKLFF

abundance: .
v_gene: TRBV6-6
j_gene: TRBJ2-7
d_gene: .
CDR3nt: TGTGCCAGCAGTTTTACAGCCAATCCTCCCTACGAGCAGTACTTC
CDR3aa: CASSFTANPPYEQYF

abundance: few
v_gene: TRBV10-3
j_gene: TRBJ2-7
d_gene: .
CDR3nt: TGTGCCATCAGATGGGATGGGCAGGGAGAGCAGTACTTC
CDR3aa: CAIRWDGQGEQYF

abundance: .
v_gene: TRBV27
j_gene: TRBJ2-7
d_gene: .
CDR3nt: TGTGCCAGCGCGTCTGGGGCTCGGGAGCAGTACTTC
CDR3aa: CASASGAREQYF

abundance: .
v_gene: TRBV19
j_gene: TRBJ1-5
d_gene: .
CDR3nt: TGTGCCAGTAGTAGAGAGTATAGCAATCAGCCCCAGCATTTT
CDR3aa: CASSREYSNQPQHF

abundance: few
v_gene: TRBV5-1
j_gene: TRBJ2-1
d_gene: TRBD1
CDR3nt: TGCGCCAGCAGCTTGGCCGGACAGGGGGTCTATGAGCAGTTCTTC
CDR3aa: CASSLAGQGVYEQFF

abundance: .
v_gene: TRBV18
j_gene: TRBJ1-2
d_gene: .
CDR3nt: TGTGCCAGCTCACCACAATTATATGAGGGTGGCTACACCTTC
CDR3aa: CASSPQLYEGGYTF

abundance: .
v_gene: TRBV28
j_gene: TRBJ1-5
d_gene: .
CDR3nt: TGTGCCAGCAGTTTATATCTCGCGGGGAATCAGCCCCAGCATTTT
CDR3aa: CASSLYLAGNQPQHF

abundance: .
v_gene: TRBV6-5
j_gene: TRBJ2-5
d_gene: TRBD2
CDR3nt: TGTGCCAGCAGTTTGGGACTAGCGGGAGGCCAAGAGACCCAGTACTTC
CDR3aa: CASSLGLAGGQETQYF

abundance: .
v_gene: TRBV9
j_gene: TRBJ1-1
d_gene: .
CDR3nt: TGTGCCAGCAGCCATGGGACCGGGGTAGCTTTCTTT
CDR3aa: CASSHGTGVAFF

abundance: .
v_gene: TRBV5-1
j_gene: TRBJ1-1
d_gene: .
CDR3nt: TGCGCCAGCAGCTTGGTACAGGGCTACGAAGCTTTCTTT
CDR3aa: CASSLVQGYEAFF

abundance: .
v_gene: TRBV7-2
j_gene: TRBJ2-7
d_gene: .
CDR3nt: TGTGCCAGCAGCTTATGGTATGGCGGGAACTACGAGCAGTACTTC
CDR3aa: CASSLWYGGNYEQYF

abundance: .
v_gene: TRBV29-1
j_gene: TRBJ2-3
d_gene: TRBD2
CDR3nt: TGCAGCGTTGTGATTAGCGGGGGCACAGATACGCAGTATTTT
CDR3aa: CSVVISGGTDTQYF

abundance: few
v_gene: TRBV18
j_gene: TRBJ1-2
d_gene: TRBD1
CDR3nt: TGTGCCAGCTCACCTTGGGACAGGACTAACTATGGCTACACCTTC
CDR3aa: CASSPWDRTNYGYTF

abundance: few
v_gene: TRBV28
j_gene: TRBJ1-5
d_gene: .
CDR3nt: TGTGCCAGCAGTCCCCCGCAGGACGGCAATCAGCCCCAGCATTTT
CDR3aa: CASSPPQDGNQPQHF

abundance: .
v_gene: TRBV7-9
j_gene: TRBJ2-4
d_gene: TRBD1
CDR3nt: TGTGCCAGCAGCCCACGGACAGGGATAAACATTCAGTACTTC
CDR3aa: CASSPRTGINIQYF

abundance: .
v_gene: TRBV30
j_gene: TRBJ2-3
d_gene: .
CDR3nt: TGTGCCTGGAGGGTCGAAAATACGCAGTATTTT
CDR3aa: CAWRVENTQYF

abundance: once
v_gene: TRBV5-1
j_gene: TRBJ2-1
d_gene: .
CDR3nt: TGCGCCAGCAGCTTGGTACGGAACTACAATGAGCAGTTCTTC
CDR3aa: CASSLVRNYNEQFF